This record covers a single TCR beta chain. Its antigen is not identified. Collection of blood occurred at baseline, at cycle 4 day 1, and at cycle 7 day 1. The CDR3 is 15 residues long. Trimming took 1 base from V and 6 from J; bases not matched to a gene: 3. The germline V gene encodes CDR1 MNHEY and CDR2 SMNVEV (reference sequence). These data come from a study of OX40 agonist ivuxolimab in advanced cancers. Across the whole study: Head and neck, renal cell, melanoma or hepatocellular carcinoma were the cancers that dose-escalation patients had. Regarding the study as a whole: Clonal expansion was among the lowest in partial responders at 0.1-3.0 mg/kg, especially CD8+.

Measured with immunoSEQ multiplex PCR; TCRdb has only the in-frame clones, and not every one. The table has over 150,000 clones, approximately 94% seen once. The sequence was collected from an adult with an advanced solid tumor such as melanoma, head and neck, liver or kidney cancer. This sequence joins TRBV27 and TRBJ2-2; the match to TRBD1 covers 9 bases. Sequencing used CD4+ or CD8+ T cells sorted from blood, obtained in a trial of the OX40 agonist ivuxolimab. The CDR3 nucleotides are TGTGCCAGCAGTTTATTGACAGGGGGAGCCGGGGAGCTGTTTTTT. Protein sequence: CASSLLTGGAGELFF.